Listed below are T cell receptor beta chains from one sample, sequenced in a study of blood T cell repertoires in COVID-19. Using immunoSEQ multiplex PCR, the repertoire was profiled, and TCRdb retains in-frame clones only, with some absent. The sample has under 250,000 clones; approximately 82% are singletons. Material for sequencing was peripheral blood. These receptors were taken from a man in his thirties or forties who had recovered from COVID-19. CDR3s leave out the opening cysteine and the closing phenylalanine or tryptophan.

V	J	CDR3
TRBV19	TRBJ1-4	ASNRQGWGEKLF
TRBV24-1	TRBJ1-1	ATSDPLRADMNTEAF
TRBV28	TRBJ2-1	ASSEQGMEEF
TRBV10-3	TRBJ2-7	ATRETGENYEQY
TRBV5-1	TRBJ1-2	ASSLSGPANYGYT
TRBV9	TRBJ2-3	ASTFPLASGVADTQY
TRBV5-6	TRBJ1-5	ASSSTGSNQPQH
TRBV7-9	TRBJ2-6	ASSLALARGANVLT
TRBV3-1/TRBV3-2	TRBJ2-3	ASSFGLAASTDTQY
TRBV7-3	TRBJ1-1	ASSPSRSNTEAF
TRBV4-1	TRBJ2-5	ASSQDGTSAETQY
TRBV29-1	TRBJ2-1	SVEGRGNEQF
TRBV7-9	TRBJ1-2	ASSRNSRRDGYT
TRBV18	TRBJ1-2	ASSIGGGNYGYT
TRBV3-1/TRBV3-2	TRBJ1-3	ASSQDTTGNTIY
TRBV6-1	TRBJ1-2	ASSEDPPRRGYT
TRBV25-1	TRBJ2-2	ASSGNRPAGELF
TRBV5-1	TRBJ2-7	ASSAGTGFGEQY
TRBV5-3	TRBJ2-1	ARSIRTEKLNNEQF
TRBV6-6	TRBJ1-5	ASSLTGDQPQH